Following are 25 T cell receptor beta chains from one sample sequenced in a study of molecular identifiers for immune sequencing clone quantification (dated by TCRdb to the late 2010s). Library generation was performed with PCR. Sequencing instrument: Illumina HiSeq 4000. Starting from the raw public reads, TCRdb applied fastp trimming at Q25, assembled clones with MiXCR and retained in-frame beta chains. Identical CDR3 proteins give one entry, which carries the most common genes and DNA. Across this sample there are about 510,000 distinct CDR3 sequences, with about a fifth seen only once. The biggest ten clones account for 0.7% to 0.95% of the sample. What was sequenced was naive CD8+ T cells from blood, with Jurkat cell RNA spiked in. The cell subset or site label of this sample denotes: FACS-sorted CD8+CD4-CCR7+CD45RA+ naive T cells. Receptors originate from a human donor in good health. Some libraries in this study had Jurkat cell RNA spiked in.

To note about this clonotype: At one boundary the junction diverges from the germline segment, which might be a read error. V usage is TRBV4-3 and J usage is TRBJ2-7; 8 bases map to TRBD2. Per germline, CDR1 LGHNA and CDR2 YSLEER. The CDR3 covers 16 residues. The CDR3 loop reads CAGSQGRGLGSYEQYF. The CDR3, as DNA: TGCGCCGGCAGCCAAGGGAGGGGACTAGGATCCTACGAGCAGTACTTC.

This clonotype was picked up many times. J is TRBJ2-3 and V is TRBV7-2; no definite D call. V was trimmed by 1 base and J by 0 bases, leaving 11 bases between them. The CDR3 has 16 residues. CDR1 is SGHTA, CDR2 FQGNSA, per germline. In DNA, the CDR3 is TGTGCCAGCAGCTTAGGGCAGCAGTCTAGCACAGATACGCAGTATTTT. Protein sequence: CASSLGQQSSTDTQYF.

The chain joins TRBV10-3 to TRBJ2-7; D may be TRBD1 or TRBD2 (5 bases each). There are 12 residues in the CDR3. V lost 10 bases and J 6 bases, leaving 16 bases between the germline ends. In germline, CDR1 is ENHRY, CDR2 SYGVKD. The CDR3 here is CATTSGTVEQYF. In DNA, the CDR3 is TGTGCCACGACCAGTGGGACGGTCGAGCAGTACTTC.

The chain is built from TRBV4-2 and TRBJ2-7; D may correspond to TRBD1 or TRBD2 (6 bases each). The CDR3 extends over 14 amino acids. Trimming left V 6 bases short and J 5 bases short, with 17 bases between. Germline V gives CDR1 LGHNA, CDR2 YNFKEQ. Written as DNA, the CDR3 is TGTGCCAGCAGGCTAAGTCCAGGGGAGGACGAGCAGTACTTC. Protein: CASRLSPGEDEQYF.

This clonotype was seen a few times. This chain connects TRBV9 to TRBJ2-2, with 7 bases fitting TRBD2. The CDR3 has 15 amino acids. V lost 1 base to trimming and J lost 6 bases; unmatched junction nucleotides: 6. The germline CDR1 and CDR2 sequences are SGDLS and YYNGEE. CDR3 sequence (DNA): TGTGCCAGCAGCGTACTGGCGGGGGAGGCCGGGGAGCTGTTTTTT. Translation gives CASSVLAGEAGELFF.

With respect to this clonotype: A much more abundant neighbour one base away suggests this may be a read error. The CDR3 does not end in the conserved phenylalanine or tryptophan, so this is likely a read error. This chain uses TRBV20-1 with TRBJ2-7; a possible D gene is TRBD1 (5 bases). This CDR3 is 13 amino acids long. The V gene lost 1 base and the J gene lost 1 base, with 8 bases spanning the gap. Germline V gene data show CDR1 as DFQATT and CDR2 as SNEGSKA (reference sequence). DNA for the CDR3: TGCAGTGCTAGAGTTTCAGGGTCCTACGAGCAGTACCTC. Translated, it gives CSARVSGSYEQYL.

The sample holds many counts of this clonotype. This rearrangement joins TRBV12-3 or TRBV12-4 to TRBJ1-1; D is undetermined. Deletions cut 3 bases from V and 5 bases from J, with 7 bases between. This CDR3 region has 12 residues. CDR3 sequence: CASSFRPTEAFF. The CDR3 bases are TGTGCCAGCAGTTTCAGGCCGACTGAAGCTTTCTTT.

The rearrangement links TRBV6-2 or TRBV6-3 to TRBJ1-3; D is possibly TRBD1 (5 bases). Germline V gene lookup returns CDR1 MNHEY and CDR2 SVGEGT. The V gene lost 5 bases and the J gene lost 2 bases, with 16 bases spanning the gap. The CDR3 is 16 amino acids. As DNA, the CDR3 is TGTGCCAGCAGTGAACCGATAGGGGAGGCTGGAAACACCATATATTTT. This encodes CASSEPIGEAGNTIYF.

This clonotype occurred many times. V is TRBV2 and J is TRBJ2-2; D is uncertain. This CDR3 spans 14 amino acids. Germline V gene lookup returns CDR1 SNHLY and CDR2 FYNNEI. V shed 0 bases and J shed 4 bases, with 6 bases lying between them. CDR3 sequence: CASSEAVVTGELFF. The CDR3 nucleotides read TGTGCCAGCAGTGAAGCGGTGGTCACCGGGGAGCTGTTTTTT.

This clonotype was recorded many times. The rearrangement links TRBV7-8 to TRBJ2-3; 11 bases agree with TRBD2. This CDR3 is built from 17 residues. Trimming cost V 2 bases and J 0 bases; bases outside gene matches: 4. Germline CDR1 SGHVS, CDR2 FQNEAQ. The CDR3 bases are TGTGCCAGCAGCTTATTGACTAGCGGGGCGAGCACAGATACGCAGTATTTT. This encodes CASSLLTSGASTDTQYF.

Remarks on this clonotype: The CDR3 end shows no conserved phenylalanine or tryptophan, and so a read error is likely. J is TRBJ2-5 and V is TRBV7-6; no definite D call. Trimming shortened V by 4 bases and J by 5 bases, and 8 bases separated the two germline ends. Germline assignment: CDR1 SGHVS and CDR2 FNYEAQ. This CDR3 is 12 amino acids long. The CDR3 DNA is TGTGCCAGCAGCTCCGACGGGGAGACCCAGTACCTC. As protein: CASSSDGETQYL.

This sequence joins TRBV11-2 and TRBJ1-4, with D maybe TRBD1 (6 bases). The CDR3 covers 15 residues. Per germline, CDR1 SGHAT and CDR2 FQNNGV. V was shortened by 5 bases and J by 3 bases, with 13 bases between the two germline ends. CDR3 protein: CASSPKTGANEKLFF. The CDR3 DNA follows: TGTGCCAGCAGCCCAAAGACAGGCGCTAATGAAAAACTGTTTTTT.

This clonotype was counted ten times or more. The chain has TRBV29-1 and TRBJ2-5, with 7 bases identical to TRBD2. CDR3 length: 12 amino acids. The V and J ends lost 7 bases and 3 bases, in that order; junction bases with no gene match: 5. Germline values: CDR1 SQVTM, CDR2 ANQGSEA. The CDR3 DNA reads TGCAGCGCTAGAGGACTAGAAGAGACCCAGTACTTC. This gives the protein CSARGLEETQYF. The complete variable domain, with remaining parts taken from reference TRBV29-1 and TRBJ2-5, reads SAVISQKPSRDICQRGTSLTIQCQVDSQVTMMFWYRQQPGQSLTLIATANQGSEATYESGFVIDKFPISRPNLTFSTLTVSNMSPEDSSIYLCSARGLEETQYFGPGTRLLVL.

The table lists this clonotype with many counts. V is TRBV19 and J is TRBJ1-5; TRBD1 might be the D (5 bases). Germline CDR1 is LNHDA and CDR2 is SQIVND (reference sequence). The CDR3 contains 15 residues. Trimming took off 5 bases at V and 0 bases at J, with 11 bases between the two ends. The CDR3: CASSLTDYSNQPQHF. The CDR3 DNA follows: TGTGCCAGTAGTTTGACAGATTATAGCAATCAGCCCCAGCATTTT.

The sample holds a few counts of this clonotype. The chain combines TRBV27 with TRBJ2-7, with TRBD2 as a possible D gene (5 bases). V was clipped by 5 bases and J by 2 bases, with 19 bases between them. The CDR3 runs 16 residues. Germline V CDR1 and CDR2: MNHEY, SMNVEV (reference sequence). The CDR3 loop reads CASSAGLLSTPYEQYF. The CDR3 nucleotides are TGTGCCAGCAGTGCCGGACTGCTGAGCACGCCCTACGAGCAGTACTTC.

This clonotype was counted between two and nine times. The CDR3 bases are TGTGCCTGGAGCTTGTCGGGCCCCACAGATACGCAGTATTTT. It is translated as CAWSLSGPTDTQYF. The rearrangement uses TRBV30 and TRBJ2-3; D not resolved. The V gene lost 3 bases and the J gene lost 2 bases, with 12 bases spanning the gap. There are 14 residues in the CDR3. The germline V gene has CDR1 GTSNPN and CDR2 SVGIG (reference sequence). The entire variable domain, with the rest obtained from reference TRBV30 and TRBJ2-3, is as follows: SQTIHQWPATLVQPVGSPLSLECTVEGTSNPNLYWYRQAAGRGLQLLFYSVGIGQISSEVPQNLSASRPQDRQFILSSKKLLLSDSGFYLCAWSLSGPTDTQYFGPGTRLTVL.

This clonotype has more than one count but fewer than ten. CDR3 nucleotide sequence: TGTGCCAGCAGCTTAGGGCAGGGCCGCTCACCCCTCCACTTT. It codes for CASSLGQGRSPLHF. This chain links TRBV7-9 with TRBJ1-6; tentatively, D is TRBD1 (5 bases). Germline values: CDR1 SEHNR, CDR2 FQNEAQ (reference sequence). V lost 1 base to trimming and J lost 10 bases, with 11 bases between them. There are 14 residues in the CDR3. Combining the CDR3 with reference TRBV7-9 and TRBJ1-6 gives the whole variable domain DTGVSQNPRHKITKRGQNVTFRCDPISEHNRLYWYRQTLGQGPEFLTYFQNEAQLEKSRLLSDRFSAERPKGSFSTLEIQRTEQGDSAMYLCASSLGQGRSPLHFGNGTRLTVT.

The chain couples TRBV7-9 to TRBJ2-5; 9 bases align to TRBD1. The CDR3 has 16 amino acids. The junction had 11 bases not matched to a gene; V was cut back by 5 bases and J by 4 bases. CDR1 is SEHNR and CDR2 is FQNEAQ in the germline V gene (reference sequence). The CDR3 loop is CASSPPDRGGRETQYF. The CDR3 DNA follows: TGTGCCAGCAGCCCTCCCGACAGGGGGGGCAGAGAGACCCAGTACTTC.

The rearrangement links TRBV5-1 to TRBJ2-4, with 8 bases lining up with TRBD1. V dropped 4 bases and J dropped 1; count of bases not matched to a gene: 7. Germline CDR1 and CDR2: SGHRS and YFSETQ. The CDR3 runs to 16 residues. Here the CDR3 reads CASSPTGGPAKNIQYF. For the CDR3, the DNA is TGCGCCAGCAGCCCTACAGGGGGACCGGCCAAAAACATTCAGTACTTC.

About this clonotype: A much larger clone is a single base away; this may be a read error. The chain employs TRBV3-1 and TRBJ1-1, with a weak D call TRBD1 (5 bases). Germline V gene lookup returns CDR1 LGHDT and CDR2 YNNKEL (reference sequence). The CDR3 is 17 amino acids. The CDR3 sequence is CASGQDRGETENTEAFF. As DNA, the CDR3 is TGTGCCAGCGGCCAAGACCGGGGTGAGACAGAAAACACTGAAGCTTTCTTT. The entire variable domain, with the rest obtained from reference TRBV3-1 and TRBJ1-1, is as follows: DTAVSQTPKYLVTQMGNDKSIKCEQNLGHDTMYWYKQDSKKFLKIMFSYNNKELIINETVPNRFSPKSPDKAHLNLHINSLELGDSAVYFCASGQDRGETENTEAFFGQGTRLTVV.

This clonotype was counted a few times. The rearrangement links TRBV6-5 to TRBJ2-2, with TRBD1 identical over 8 bases. Germline CDR1 MNHEY, CDR2 SVGAGI. The V gene end was trimmed by 2 bases and the J gene end by 7 bases; junction bases not matched to a gene: 18. There are 19 residues in the CDR3. The DNA of the CDR3 is TGTGCCAGCAGTTACAGGGCCTATGGCAGGGGGCCAGTACTCGGGGAGCTGTTTTTT. The encoded protein is CASSYRAYGRGPVLGELFF.

This chain connects TRBV19 to TRBJ2-7; 10 bases align to TRBD1. The germline V gene encodes CDR1 LNHDA and CDR2 SQIVND (reference sequence). This CDR3 region has 15 residues. Trimming at V came to 3 bases and at J to 3 bases, leaving 5 bases not matched to a gene. This chain's CDR3 is CASSIRTGGIYEQYF. Written as DNA, the CDR3 is TGTGCCAGTAGTATCCGGACAGGGGGTATCTACGAGCAGTACTTC.

The chain carries TRBV27 and TRBJ1-2, with D perhaps matching TRBD1 (6 bases). The CDR3 spans 12 residues. Trimming stripped 6 bases from V and 7 bases from J, with 12 bases between. The germline CDR1 and CDR2 sequences are MNHEY and SMNVEV (reference sequence). The CDR3 nucleotides read TGTGCCAGCAGGAAAGGGGGTATTGGCTACACCTTC. It translates to CASRKGGIGYTF.

This chain connects TRBV27 to TRBJ2-7, with no clear D. CDR3 size: 14 residues. Trimming stripped 4 bases from V and 7 bases from J, with 17 bases between. Germline loops: CDR1 MNHEY, CDR2 SMNVEV (reference sequence). The CDR3 reads CASSYPPEPSEQYF. Written as DNA, the CDR3 is TGTGCCAGCAGTTACCCCCCGGAGCCATCGGAGCAGTACTTC.

This clonotype was recorded a few times. The chain combines TRBV6-5 with TRBJ2-7; TRBD1 matches at 9 bases. The V segment lost 6 bases and the J segment 3 bases; nucleotides outside the gene matches: 12. CDR1 and CDR2 (germline): MNHEY, SVGAGI. The CDR3 loop spans 16 amino acids. The CDR3 DNA sequence: TGTGCCAGCAGAACCAGACGGGACAGGGTTGACTACGAGCAGTACTTC. This gives the protein CASRTRRDRVDYEQYF.